This T cell receptor (beta chain) was captured in a study of T cell changes during pregnancy in multiple sclerosis. The CDR3 consists of 14 residues. The germline gives CDR1 SNHLY, CDR2 FYNNEI. With 6 bases removed from V and 3 bases from J, the gap between germline ends came to 11 bases. The data were produced by immunoSEQ multiplex PCR, yet TCRdb's version contains in-frame clones alone and is incomplete. The sample consists of about 21,000 clones, around 88% of them appearing once. This clonotype was sampled from a female donor in good health, enrolled as a control in a pregnancy study. The genes are TRBV2 and TRBJ2-2; possibly TRBD2 for D (5 bases). The starting material was CD4+ T cells from peripheral blood mononuclear cells, obtained in the first trimester of pregnancy. CDR3 DNA: TGTGCCAGCAGCCGACTAACCCACACCGGGGAGCTGTTTTTT. It is translated as CASSRLTHTGELFF.